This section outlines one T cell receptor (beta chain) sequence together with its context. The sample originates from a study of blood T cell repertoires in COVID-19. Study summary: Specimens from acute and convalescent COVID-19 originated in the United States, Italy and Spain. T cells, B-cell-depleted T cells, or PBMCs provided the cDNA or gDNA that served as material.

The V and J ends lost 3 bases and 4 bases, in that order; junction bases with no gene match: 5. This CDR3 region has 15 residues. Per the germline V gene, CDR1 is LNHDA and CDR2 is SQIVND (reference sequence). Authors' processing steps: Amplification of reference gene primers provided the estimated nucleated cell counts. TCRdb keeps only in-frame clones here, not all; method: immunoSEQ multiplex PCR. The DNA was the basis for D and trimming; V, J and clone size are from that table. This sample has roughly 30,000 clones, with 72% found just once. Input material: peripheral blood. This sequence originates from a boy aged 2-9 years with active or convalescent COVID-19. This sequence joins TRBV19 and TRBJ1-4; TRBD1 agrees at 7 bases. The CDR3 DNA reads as TGTGCCAGTAGTATTGCGGGACAGTATAATGAAAAACTGTTTTTT. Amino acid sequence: CASSIAGQYNEKLFF.